Below, 25 T cell receptor beta chains from the same sample are listed, as sequenced in a study of T cell changes during pregnancy in multiple sclerosis (dated by TCRdb to between 2018 and 2021). Libraries were made using the immunoSEQ multiplex PCR assay. TCRdb took this table from immuneACCESS and kept in-frame rearrangements with V and J called. Such tables lack part of the clones; where checked against another copy, unresolved V genes explain under half of the gap, and the rest is unexplained. This sample holds over 35,000 clones; 80% to 95% were observed only once. The top ten clones comprise about a tenth of the sample. The sequencing used CD8+ T cells from peripheral blood mononuclear cells, collected in the first trimester of pregnancy. The receptors stem from a female donor with multiple sclerosis, enrolled in a pregnancy study.

The V and J genes are TRBV5-1 and TRBJ2-7; 7 bases match TRBD1. The V gene end was trimmed by 4 bases and the J gene end by 5 bases; junction bases not matched to a gene: 6. Germline CDR1 SGHRS, CDR2 YFSETQ. The CDR3 totals 13 residues. CDR3 region: CASSPSTGNEQYF. The DNA of the CDR3 is TGCGCCAGCAGCCCCTCGACAGGGAACGAGCAGTACTTC.

This clone was detected only a few times. J is TRBJ1-6 and V is TRBV5-5, with 9 bases fitting TRBD1. Looked up from germline, CDR1 is SGHKS and CDR2 is YYEKEE (reference sequence). Trimming took 3 bases from V and 3 from J; bases not matched to a gene: 4. The length of the CDR3 is 16 residues. The CDR3 sequence is CASSWTGAYYNSPLHF. DNA for the CDR3: TGTGCCAGCAGCTGGACAGGGGCTTACTATAATTCACCCCTCCACTTT.

The chain links TRBV2 to TRBJ1-5; D gene unclear. Trimming stripped 8 bases from V and 0 bases from J, with 14 bases between. Germline V CDR1 and CDR2: SNHLY, FYNNEI. There are 15 residues in the CDR3. CDR3 in DNA: TGTGCCAGCCGTAGCGGGTTTTATAGCAATCAGCCCCAGCATTTT. Encoded protein: CASRSGFYSNQPQHF.

This chain links TRBV5-1 with TRBJ1-1; 9 nucleotides match TRBD1. CDR1 is SGHRS, CDR2 YFSETQ, per germline. V dropped 10 bases and J dropped 10; count of bases not matched to a gene: 11. The CDR3 contains 12 residues. The CDR3 here is CACEQGAEGAFF. The CDR3, as DNA: TGCGCCTGTGAACAGGGGGCAGAAGGAGCTTTCTTT.

The chain has TRBV29-1 and TRBJ2-7; 11 nucleotides agree with TRBD1. Germline values: CDR1 SQVTM, CDR2 ANQGSEA. The CDR3 has 14 residues. The J segment lost 3 bases and the V segment lost 4 bases, leaving 5 bases of the junction unmatched. The CDR3 region has the DNA TGCAGCGTTGGTCCCGGGACAGGGGGCTACGAGCAGTACTTC. It translates to CSVGPGTGGYEQYF.

The J gene is TRBJ1-2, the V gene TRBV30, with D unresolved. The CDR3 is 17 residues long. V lost 2 bases and J 4 bases, leaving 23 bases between the germline ends. Germline V gene lookup returns CDR1 GTSNPN and CDR2 SVGIG (reference sequence). CDR3 nucleotides: TGTGCCTGGAGTAAGGCGACGGAGTCTCTTGCCCTCTATGGCTACACCTTC. It is translated as CAWSKATESLALYGYTF.

This chain joins TRBV7-9 and TRBJ2-3; TRBD2 matches 10 bases. Germline CDR1 and CDR2: SEHNR and FQNEAQ (reference sequence). The CDR3 totals 16 residues. Unmatched junction bases numbered 6, after V lost 4 bases and J lost 2 bases. The CDR3 spells CASSSEAGGPTDTQYF. The CDR3 DNA reads as TGTGCCAGCAGCTCCGAAGCGGGAGGGCCCACAGATACGCAGTATTTT.

CDR3 DNA sequence: TGTGCCAGCAGCGTAACGGGGGGGCCCAAAGGCACTGAAGCTTTCTTT. Translation gives CASSVTGGPKGTEAFF. The chain employs TRBV9 and TRBJ1-1; TRBD1 is a possible D gene (6 bases). The CDR3 loop spans 16 amino acids. Germline loops: CDR1 SGDLS, CDR2 YYNGEE. V was shortened by 1 base and J by 4 bases, with 17 bases between the two germline ends.

In this sample, this clone is medium-sized. The sample carries other DNA sequences with the same CDR3. The chain is built from TRBV6-6 and TRBJ1-5; D is unresolved. V lost 2 bases, J lost 3 bases, and 2 bases lay in between. CDR1 is MNHNY, CDR2 SVGAGI, per germline (reference sequence). CDR3 length: 12 residues. The CDR3 DNA reads as TGTGCCAGCAGTTACCTCAATCAGCCCCAGCATTTT. Translated: CASSYLNQPQHF.

The chain has TRBV27 and TRBJ2-1, with D perhaps matching TRBD2 (5 bases). Trimming took 0 bases from V and 0 from J, leaving 9 bases between them. The length of the CDR3 is 16 residues. Germline CDR1 MNHEY, CDR2 SMNVEV (reference sequence). The CDR3 spells CASSLSAGSSYNEQFF. The CDR3 coding sequence is TGTGCCAGCAGTTTATCGGCTGGGAGCTCCTACAATGAGCAGTTCTTC.

This chain joins TRBV7-6 and TRBJ2-7; D is perhaps TRBD1 (5 bases). Germline lookup yields CDR1 SGHVS and CDR2 FNYEAQ. The V end lost 2 bases, the J end lost 3 bases, and 5 bases lay between the germline ends. The CDR3 is made up of 12 amino acids. CDR3 nucleotides: TGTGCCAGCAGCTTACAGGGCTACGAGCAGTACTTC. This sequence encodes CASSLQGYEQYF.

The chain employs TRBV10-3 and TRBJ2-3; 8 nucleotides agree with TRBD2. Germline lookup yields CDR1 ENHRY and CDR2 SYGVKD. The CDR3 is made up of 16 amino acids. V was clipped by 8 bases and J by 2 bases; unmatched bases: 12. The CDR3 sequence: CAISGGGSSNTDTQYF. CDR3 nucleotide sequence: TGTGCCATCTCCGGGGGGGGTAGCAGCAACACAGATACGCAGTATTTT.

The genes are TRBV7-2 and TRBJ2-1, with D unresolved. The CDR3 extends over 16 amino acids. The V and J ends lost 2 bases and 1 base respectively, with 12 bases between them. The germline gives CDR1 SGHTA, CDR2 FQGNSA. CDR3 nucleotide sequence: TGTGCCAGCAGCTTAACGGAGACGAGGTCCTACAATGAGCAGTTCTTC. Its translation: CASSLTETRSYNEQFF.

This chain connects TRBV6-6 to TRBJ1-5; 7 bases match TRBD1. Germline V CDR1 and CDR2: MNHNY, SVGAGI (reference sequence). The CDR3 is 15 amino acids. The J segment lost 2 bases and the V segment lost 7 bases, leaving 8 bases of the junction unmatched. Written as DNA, the CDR3 is TGTGCCAGCACCCAGGGGGGATCGCGCAATCAGCCCCAGCATTTT. Its translation is CASTQGGSRNQPQHF.

Only one count was recorded for this clone. The V gene is TRBV29-1, the J gene TRBJ2-2, with 10 bases that match TRBD1. The CDR3 runs to 13 residues. The ends lost 6 bases at V and 7 bases at J; junction bases unmatched: 5. Germline V gene lookup returns CDR1 SQVTM and CDR2 ANQGSEA. CDR3 protein: CSVRDRGVGELFF. Written as DNA, the CDR3 is TGCAGCGTCCGGGACAGGGGAGTCGGGGAGCTGTTTTTT.

This clone appeared a single time. This chain joins TRBV30 and TRBJ2-5, with D possibly TRBD1 on 5 matching bases. Trimming took off 0 bases at V and 4 bases at J, with 6 bases between the two ends. CDR1 GTSNPN and CDR2 SVGIG come from the germline V gene (reference sequence). CDR3 length equals 12 residues. CDR3 protein: CAWSVGPETQYF. The CDR3 DNA reads as TGTGCCTGGAGTGTGGGGCCAGAGACCCAGTACTTC.

This chain links TRBV6-6 with TRBJ2-3; D ambiguous. Germline CDR1 MNHNY, CDR2 SVGAGI (reference sequence). Trimming shortened V by 2 bases and J by 5 bases, and 2 bases separated the two germline ends. The CDR3 has 11 residues. CDR3: CASSYQDTQYF. CDR3 nucleotide sequence: TGTGCCAGCAGTTACCAAGATACGCAGTATTTT.

The rearrangement uses TRBV19 and TRBJ2-1; D possibly corresponds to TRBD1 (5 bases). Germline loops: CDR1 LNHDA, CDR2 SQIVND (reference sequence). The CDR3 is 14 amino acids. The V and J ends lost 3 bases and 2 bases respectively, with 8 bases between them. DNA for the CDR3: TGTGCCAGTAGTATCCAGGGAACCTACAATGAGCAGTTCTTC. Its translation is CASSIQGTYNEQFF.

The J gene is TRBJ1-1, the V gene TRBV5-4; 8 bases fit TRBD1. The CDR3 contains 17 residues. V was clipped by 3 bases and J by 2 bases; unmatched bases: 12. Germline loops: CDR1 SGHNT, CDR2 YYREEE (reference sequence). The CDR3 DNA sequence: TGTGCCAGCAGCTCTCTCTGGGGGACAGGTCCCAACACTGAAGCTTTCTTT. Translation gives CASSSLWGTGPNTEAFF.

The V and J genes are TRBV5-6 and TRBJ2-2; D perhaps matches TRBD2 (5 bases). CDR1 is SGHDT, CDR2 YYEEEE, per germline. The CDR3 runs 16 residues. Trimming pared 3 bases from V and 3 bases from J, leaving 15 bases between. The DNA for the CDR3 is TGTGCCAGCAGCTCCGGGTTAGCGTGGGACACCGGGGAGCTGTTTTTT. The encoded protein is CASSSGLAWDTGELFF.

This clone was detected only once. The CDR3 region is CASSDIDGYTF. As DNA, the CDR3 is TGTGCCAGCAGTGATATAGATGGCTACACCTTC. The V and J genes are TRBV2 and TRBJ1-2; no definite D call. Germline V lookup: CDR1 SNHLY, CDR2 FYNNEI. Trimming took 3 bases from V and 6 from J, leaving 5 bases between them. The CDR3 totals 11 residues.

The rearrangement joins TRBV7-6 to TRBJ1-4; D is possibly TRBD1 (5 bases). The germline V gene has CDR1 SGHVS and CDR2 FNYEAQ. V dropped 5 bases and J dropped 5 bases, with 9 bases sitting between them. The CDR3 extends over 13 amino acids. The CDR3 sequence: CASSTGGNEKLFF. The DNA of the CDR3 is TGTGCCAGCAGCACCGGGGGGAATGAAAAACTGTTTTTT.

The chain carries TRBV16 and TRBJ1-6; no definite D call. In germline, CDR1 is KGHSY, CDR2 FQNENV. V was clipped by 3 bases and J by 10 bases, with 16 bases between them. The CDR3 totals 15 residues. For the CDR3, the DNA is TGTGCCAGCAGCCACCGCGGCCAGCCGAGCTCACCCCTCCACTTT. Translation gives CASSHRGQPSSPLHF.

This rearrangement joins TRBV5-1 to TRBJ1-1, with D hard to call. Germline CDR1 and CDR2: SGHRS and YFSETQ. Trimming cost V 0 bases and J 6 bases, with 15 bases left between them. The CDR3 sequence is 15 residues long. CDR3 loop: CASSLADLASAEAFF. The CDR3 DNA reads as TGCGCCAGCAGCTTGGCCGACCTGGCGAGCGCTGAAGCTTTCTTT.

The V gene is TRBV11-2, the J gene TRBJ2-1, with D unclear. V lost 5 bases to trimming and J lost 7 bases, with 9 bases between them. This CDR3 has 12 residues. Germline CDR1 is SGHAT and CDR2 is FQNNGV. Here the CDR3 reads CASSLSLNEQFF. In nucleotides, the CDR3 is TGTGCCAGCAGCCTGTCTTTGAATGAGCAGTTCTTC.